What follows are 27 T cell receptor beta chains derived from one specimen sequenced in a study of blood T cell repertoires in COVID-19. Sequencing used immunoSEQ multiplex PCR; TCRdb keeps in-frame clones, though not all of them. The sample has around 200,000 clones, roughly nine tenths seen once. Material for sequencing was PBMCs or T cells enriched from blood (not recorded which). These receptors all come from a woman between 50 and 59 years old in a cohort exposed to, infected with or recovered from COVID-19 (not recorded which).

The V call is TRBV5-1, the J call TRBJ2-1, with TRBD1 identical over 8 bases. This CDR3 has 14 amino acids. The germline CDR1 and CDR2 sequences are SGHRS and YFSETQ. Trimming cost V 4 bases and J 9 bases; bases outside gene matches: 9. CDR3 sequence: CASSPGQGGSEQFF. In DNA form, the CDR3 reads TGCGCCAGCAGCCCCGGACAGGGTGGCAGTGAGCAGTTCTTC.

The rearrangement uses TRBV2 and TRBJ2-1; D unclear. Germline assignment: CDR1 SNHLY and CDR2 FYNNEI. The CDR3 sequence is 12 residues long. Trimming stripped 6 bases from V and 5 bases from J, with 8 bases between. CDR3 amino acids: CASRDNDNEQFF. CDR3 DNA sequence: TGTGCCAGCAGAGACAACGACAATGAGCAGTTCTTC. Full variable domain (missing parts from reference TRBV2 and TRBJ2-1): EPEVTQTPSHQVTQMGQEVILRCVPISNHLYFYWYRQILGQKVEFLVSFYNNEISEKSEIFDDQFSVERPDGSNFTLKIRSTKLEDSAMYFCASRDNDNEQFFGPGTRLTVL.

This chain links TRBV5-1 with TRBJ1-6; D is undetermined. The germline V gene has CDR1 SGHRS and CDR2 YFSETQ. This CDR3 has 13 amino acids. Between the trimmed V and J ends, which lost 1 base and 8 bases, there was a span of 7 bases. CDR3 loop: CASSLTRDSPLHF. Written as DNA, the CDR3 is TGCGCCAGCAGCTTGACCCGAGATTCACCCCTCCACTTT.

In DNA, the CDR3 is TGTGCCAGCAGTTACCTTACAGGGATTTCTGGAAACACCATATATTTT. Its translation: CASSYLTGISGNTIYF. The genes are TRBV6-5 and TRBJ1-3, with D possibly matching TRBD1 (6 bases). The CDR3 is 16 residues long. Germline CDR1 is MNHEY and CDR2 is SVGAGI. Trimming shortened V by 2 bases and J by 1 base, and 12 bases separated the two germline ends.

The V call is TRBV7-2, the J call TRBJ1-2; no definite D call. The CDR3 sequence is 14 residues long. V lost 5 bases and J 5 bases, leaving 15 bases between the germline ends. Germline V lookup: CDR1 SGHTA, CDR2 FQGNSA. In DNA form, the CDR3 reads TGTGCCAGCAGCCCCCTTTCACTCCTGTATGGCTACACCTTC. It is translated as CASSPLSLLYGYTF.

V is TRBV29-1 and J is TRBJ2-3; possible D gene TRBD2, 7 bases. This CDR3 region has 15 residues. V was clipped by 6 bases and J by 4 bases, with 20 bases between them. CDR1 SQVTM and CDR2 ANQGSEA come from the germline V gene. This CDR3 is CSVEPGGGGPDTQYF. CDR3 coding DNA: TGCAGCGTGGAGCCGGGGGGCGGGGGCCCAGATACGCAGTATTTT.

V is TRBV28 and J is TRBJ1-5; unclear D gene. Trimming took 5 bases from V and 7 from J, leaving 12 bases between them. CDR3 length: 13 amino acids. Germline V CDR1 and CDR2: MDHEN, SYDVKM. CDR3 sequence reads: CASSRQVLQPQHF. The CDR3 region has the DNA TGTGCCAGCAGTCGGCAGGTCCTACAGCCCCAGCATTTT.

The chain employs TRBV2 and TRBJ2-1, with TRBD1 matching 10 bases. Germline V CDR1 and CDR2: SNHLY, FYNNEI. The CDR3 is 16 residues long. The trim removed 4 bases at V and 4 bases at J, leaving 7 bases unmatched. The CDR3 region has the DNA TGTGCCAGCAGTGCTCTGGGACAGGGGATATACAATGAGCAGTTCTTC. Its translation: CASSALGQGIYNEQFF.

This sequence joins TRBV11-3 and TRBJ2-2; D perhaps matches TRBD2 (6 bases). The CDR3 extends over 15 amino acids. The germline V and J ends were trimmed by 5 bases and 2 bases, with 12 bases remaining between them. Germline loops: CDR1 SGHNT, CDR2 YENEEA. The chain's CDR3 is CASSRGSLNTGELFF. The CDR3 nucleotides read TGTGCCAGCAGCCGGGGGAGCCTTAACACCGGGGAGCTGTTTTTT.

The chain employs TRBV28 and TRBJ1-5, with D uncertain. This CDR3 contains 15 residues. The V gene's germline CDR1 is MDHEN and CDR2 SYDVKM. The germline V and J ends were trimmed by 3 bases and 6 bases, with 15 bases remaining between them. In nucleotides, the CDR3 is TGTGCCAGCAGTTTGTTTTTCTCGGGGATTCAGCCCCAGCATTTT. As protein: CASSLFFSGIQPQHF.

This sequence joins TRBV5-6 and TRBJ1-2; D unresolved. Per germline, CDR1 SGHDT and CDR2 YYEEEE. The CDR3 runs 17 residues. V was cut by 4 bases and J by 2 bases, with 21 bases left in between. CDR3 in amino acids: CASSDEGDRWKNYGYTF. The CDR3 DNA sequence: TGTGCCAGCAGCGACGAGGGAGATAGGTGGAAAAACTATGGCTACACCTTC.

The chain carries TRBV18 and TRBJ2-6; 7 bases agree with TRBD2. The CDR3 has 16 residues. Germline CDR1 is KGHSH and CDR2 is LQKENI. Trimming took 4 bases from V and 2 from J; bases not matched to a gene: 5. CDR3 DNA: TGTGCCAGCTCACAGGGAGGGCAACCTGGGGCCAACGTCCTGACTTTC. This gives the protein CASSQGGQPGANVLTF. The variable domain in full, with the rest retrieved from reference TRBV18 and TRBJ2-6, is NAGVMQNPRHLVRRRGQEARLRCSPMKGHSHVYWYRQLPEEGLKFMVYLQKENIIDESGMPKERFSAEFPKEGPSILRIQQVVRGDSAAYFCASSQGGQPGANVLTFGAGSRLTVL.

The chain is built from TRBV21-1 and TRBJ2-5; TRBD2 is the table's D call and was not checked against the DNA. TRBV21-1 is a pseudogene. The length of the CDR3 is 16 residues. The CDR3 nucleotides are TGTGCCAGCATGCCGCCTAGCGGGGTACCCCAAGAGACCCAGTACTTC. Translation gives CASMPPSGVPQETQYF.

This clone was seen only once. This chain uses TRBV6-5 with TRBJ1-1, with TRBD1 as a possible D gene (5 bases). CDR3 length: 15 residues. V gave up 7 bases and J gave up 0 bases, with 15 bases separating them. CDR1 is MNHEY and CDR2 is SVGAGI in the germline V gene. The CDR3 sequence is CASILGQGLNTEAFF. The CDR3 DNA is TGTGCCAGCATCCTGGGCCAGGGCCTGAACACTGAAGCTTTCTTT.

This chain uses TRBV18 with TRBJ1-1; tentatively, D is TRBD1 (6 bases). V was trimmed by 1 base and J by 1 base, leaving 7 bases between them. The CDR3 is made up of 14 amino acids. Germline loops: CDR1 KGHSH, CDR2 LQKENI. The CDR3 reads CASSPLQGNTEAFF. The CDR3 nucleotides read TGTGCCAGCTCACCACTACAGGGGAACACTGAAGCTTTCTTT.

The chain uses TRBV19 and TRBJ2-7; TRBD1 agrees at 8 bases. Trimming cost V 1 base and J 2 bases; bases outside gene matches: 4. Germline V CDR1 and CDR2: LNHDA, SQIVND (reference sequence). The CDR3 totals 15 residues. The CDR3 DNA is TGTGCCAGTAGTATAGGACAGGGGAGGACCTACGAGCAGTACTTC. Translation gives CASSIGQGRTYEQYF.

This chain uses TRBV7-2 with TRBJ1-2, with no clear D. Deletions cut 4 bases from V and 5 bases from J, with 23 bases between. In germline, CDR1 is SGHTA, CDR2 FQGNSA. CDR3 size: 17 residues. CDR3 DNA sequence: TGTGCCAGCAGCTCACCTCCATCGACACGACGGCTTTATGGCTACACCTTC. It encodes CASSSPPSTRRLYGYTF.

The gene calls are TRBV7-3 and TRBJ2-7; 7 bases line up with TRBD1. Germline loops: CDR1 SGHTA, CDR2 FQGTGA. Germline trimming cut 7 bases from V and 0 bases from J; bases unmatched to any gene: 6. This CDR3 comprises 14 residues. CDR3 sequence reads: CASTDRESSYEQYF. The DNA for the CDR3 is TGTGCCAGCACCGACAGGGAGAGCTCCTACGAGCAGTACTTC.

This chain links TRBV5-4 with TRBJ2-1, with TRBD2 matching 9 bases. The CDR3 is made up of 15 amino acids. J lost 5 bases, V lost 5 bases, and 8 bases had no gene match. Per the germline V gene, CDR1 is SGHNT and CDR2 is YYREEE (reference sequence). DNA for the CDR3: TGTGCCAGCAGATTTAGCGGGGGCTATAACAATGAGCAGTTCTTC. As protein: CASRFSGGYNNEQFF. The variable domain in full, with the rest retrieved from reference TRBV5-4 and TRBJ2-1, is ETGVTQSPTHLIKTRGQQVTLRCSSQSGHNTVSWYQQALGQGPQFIFQYYREEENGRGNFPPRFSGLQFPNYSSELNVNALELDDSALYLCASRFSGGYNNEQFFGPGTRLTVL.

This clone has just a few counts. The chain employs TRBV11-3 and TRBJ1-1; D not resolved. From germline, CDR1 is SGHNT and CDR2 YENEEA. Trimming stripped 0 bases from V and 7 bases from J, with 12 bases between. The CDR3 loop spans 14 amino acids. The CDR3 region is CASSLDSTRSEAFF. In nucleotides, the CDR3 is TGTGCCAGCAGCTTAGATTCCACGCGGAGTGAAGCTTTCTTT. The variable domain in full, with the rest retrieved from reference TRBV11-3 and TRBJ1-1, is EAGVVQSPRYKIIEKKQPVAFWCNPISGHNTLYWYLQNLGQGPELLIRYENEEAVDDSQLPKDRFSAERLKGVDSTLKIQPAELGDSAVYLCASSLDSTRSEAFFGQGTRLTVV.

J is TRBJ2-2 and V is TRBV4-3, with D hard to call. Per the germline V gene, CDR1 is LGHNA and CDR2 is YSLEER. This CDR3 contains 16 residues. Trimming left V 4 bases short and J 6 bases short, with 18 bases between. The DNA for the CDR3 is TGCGCCAGCAGCCCTGCCCCCCCTGGGCAACCCGGGGAGCTGTTTTTT. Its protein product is CASSPAPPGQPGELFF.

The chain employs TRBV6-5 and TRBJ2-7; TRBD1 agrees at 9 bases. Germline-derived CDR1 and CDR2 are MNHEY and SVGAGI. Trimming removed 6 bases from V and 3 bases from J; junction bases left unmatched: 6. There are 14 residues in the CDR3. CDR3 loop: CASRTGQGNYEQYF. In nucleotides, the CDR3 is TGTGCCAGCAGAACTGGACAGGGGAACTACGAGCAGTACTTC.

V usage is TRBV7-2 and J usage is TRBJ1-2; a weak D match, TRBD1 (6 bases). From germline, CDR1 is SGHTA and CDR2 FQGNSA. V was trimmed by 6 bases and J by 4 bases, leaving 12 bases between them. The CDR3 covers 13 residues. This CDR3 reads CASSHGQSYGYTF. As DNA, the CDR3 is TGTGCCAGCAGTCATGGACAGTCCTATGGCTACACCTTC.

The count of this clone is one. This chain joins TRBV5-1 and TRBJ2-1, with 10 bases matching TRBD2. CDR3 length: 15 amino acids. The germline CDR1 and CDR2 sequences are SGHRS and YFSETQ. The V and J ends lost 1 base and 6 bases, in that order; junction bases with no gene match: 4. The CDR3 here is CASSLTSGVSNEQFF. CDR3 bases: TGCGCCAGCAGCTTGACTAGCGGGGTAAGCAATGAGCAGTTCTTC.

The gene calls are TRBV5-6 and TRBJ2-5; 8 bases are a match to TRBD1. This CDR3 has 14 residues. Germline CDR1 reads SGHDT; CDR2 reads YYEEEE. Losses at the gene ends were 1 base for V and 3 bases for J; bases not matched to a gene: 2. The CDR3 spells CASSLTQGEETQYF. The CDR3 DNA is TGTGCCAGCAGCTTGACACAGGGGGAAGAGACCCAGTACTTC.

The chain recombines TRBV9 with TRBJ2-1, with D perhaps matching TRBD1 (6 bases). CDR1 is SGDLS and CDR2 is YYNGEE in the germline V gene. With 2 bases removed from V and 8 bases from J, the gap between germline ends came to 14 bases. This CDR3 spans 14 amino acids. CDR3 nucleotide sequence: TGTGCCAGCAGCGTCGGACAGAGGATAGATGAGCAGTTCTTC. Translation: CASSVGQRIDEQFF.

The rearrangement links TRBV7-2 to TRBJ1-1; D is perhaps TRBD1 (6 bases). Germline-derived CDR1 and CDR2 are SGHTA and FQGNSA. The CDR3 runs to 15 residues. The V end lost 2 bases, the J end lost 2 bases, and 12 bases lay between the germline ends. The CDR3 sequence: CASSLNGGENTEAFF. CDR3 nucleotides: TGTGCCAGCAGCTTAAATGGGGGCGAAAACACTGAAGCTTTCTTT.